The 16 T cell receptor beta chains below all came from one sample that was sequenced in a study of graft-versus-host responses after intestinal transplantation. Sequencing used immunoSEQ multiplex PCR; TCRdb keeps in-frame clones, though not all of them. The table shows some 13,000 clones, with roughly two fifths occurring only once. CFSE-labeled responder cells (roughly 200,000) were plated with roughly 200,000 irradiated, violet-dye-labeled stimulator cells. Sequenced material: alloreactive CD8+ T cells from a mixed lymphocyte reaction culture, taken before intestinal transplant. Subset here: CFSE-low proliferating T cells sorted from approximately six-day pre-transplant mixed lymphocyte reaction (GvH or HvG direction). These receptor sequences come from a human patient who received an intestinal transplant.

A few counts support this clone. The chain combines TRBV15 with TRBJ1-2; tentatively, D is TRBD1 (6 bases). The CDR3 length is 13 residues. Germline values: CDR1 LNHNV, CDR2 YYDKDF (reference sequence). V was cut by 5 bases and J by 6 bases, with 13 bases left in between. The CDR3, as DNA: TGTGCCACCAGCTGGGACAATCGTAATGGCTACACCTTC. This gives the protein CATSWDNRNGYTF.

The genes are TRBV11-2 and TRBJ2-7, with D perhaps TRBD1 (5 bases). The germline V and J ends were trimmed by 1 base and 5 bases, with 12 bases remaining between them. The CDR3 covers 14 residues. Germline V gives CDR1 SGHAT, CDR2 FQNNGV. The DNA of the CDR3 is TGTGCCAGCAGCTTAGGGGGCGAGGACGACGAGCAGTACTTC. The encoded protein is CASSLGGEDDEQYF.

The V and J genes are TRBV5-1 and TRBJ2-7; 9 positions agree with TRBD1. This CDR3 is 14 amino acids long. The ends lost 4 bases at V and 0 bases at J; junction bases unmatched: 2. The germline V gene has CDR1 SGHRS and CDR2 YFSETQ. CDR3 in DNA: TGCGCCAGCAGCCCGGGACAGGGCTCCTACGAGCAGTACTTC. Amino acids: CASSPGQGSYEQYF.

The chain has TRBV19 and TRBJ1-1; possibly TRBD1 for D (6 bases). Germline-derived CDR1 and CDR2 are LNHDA and SQIVND (reference sequence). V was pared by 2 bases and J by 5 bases, with 15 bases between. The CDR3 is made up of 15 amino acids. CDR3: CASSIRHRVWTEAFF. CDR3 DNA sequence: TGTGCCAGTAGTATACGGCACAGGGTGTGGACTGAAGCTTTCTTT. The full variable domain, its missing parts supplied by reference TRBV19 and TRBJ1-1, is DGGITQSPKYLFRKEGQNVTLSCEQNLNHDAMYWYRQDPGQGLRLIYYSQIVNDFQKGDIAEGYSVSREKKESFPLTVTSAQKNPTAFYLCASSIRHRVWTEAFFGQGTRLTVV.

The chain recombines TRBV7-8 with TRBJ1-5; TRBD1 aligns across 9 bases. The CDR3 loop spans 15 amino acids. From germline, CDR1 is SGHVS and CDR2 FQNEAQ. V gave up 0 bases and J gave up 9 bases; unmatched junction bases: 6. The CDR3 nucleotides read TGTGCCAGCAGCTTAGCGGGACAGGGATGGCCGCCCCAGCATTTT. Its translation: CASSLAGQGWPPQHF.

The rearrangement uses TRBV11-2 and TRBJ2-3; no definite D call. This CDR3 contains 13 residues. From germline, CDR1 is SGHAT and CDR2 FQNNGV. V lost 5 bases and J lost 0, with 6 bases in between. CDR3 in DNA: TGTGCCAGCAGCCCCCTTAGCACAGATACGCAGTATTTT. It translates to CASSPLSTDTQYF.

This chain uses TRBV5-1 with TRBJ2-3; maybe TRBD1 (6 bases). Per the germline V gene, CDR1 is SGHRS and CDR2 is YFSETQ. CDR3 length equals 14 residues. V was shortened by 1 base and J by 2 bases, with 8 bases between the two germline ends. CDR3: CASSLQGYTDTQYF. CDR3 DNA: TGCGCCAGCAGCTTGCAGGGGTACACAGATACGCAGTATTTT.

In this sample, this clone turned up a few times. V is TRBV4-1 and J is TRBJ1-1; tentative D call: TRBD1 (5 bases). This CDR3 region has 14 residues. Per germline, CDR1 MGHRA and CDR2 YSYEKL. Deletions cut 0 bases from V and 5 bases from J, with 10 bases between. CDR3 residues: CASSQDRGYTEAFF. As DNA, the CDR3 is TGCGCCAGCAGCCAAGATCGGGGGTATACTGAAGCTTTCTTT.

V usage is TRBV5-8 and J usage is TRBJ1-1; no clear D gene. The CDR3 totals 18 residues. V lost 1 base, J lost 0 bases, and 19 bases lay in between. Germline assignment: CDR1 SGHTS and CDR2 YDEGEE. The CDR3 loop reads CASSLISDLRALNTEAFF. In DNA form, the CDR3 reads TGTGCCAGCAGCTTGATCTCAGACCTTAGAGCGTTGAACACTGAAGCTTTCTTT.

This chain uses TRBV9 with TRBJ2-1; 7 bases fit TRBD1. CDR1 SGDLS and CDR2 YYNGEE come from the germline V gene. V lost 0 bases, J lost 3 bases, and 3 bases stayed unmatched. CDR3 size: 15 residues. The CDR3 sequence is CASSVGGTVYNEQFF. The DNA of the CDR3 is TGTGCCAGCAGCGTAGGAGGGACAGTCTACAATGAGCAGTTCTTC. Full variable domain (remainder filled in from reference TRBV9 and TRBJ2-1): DSGVTQTPKHLITATGQRVTLRCSPRSGDLSVYWYQQSLDQGLQFLIQYYNGEERAKGNILERFSAQQFPDLHSELNLSSLELGDSALYFCASSVGGTVYNEQFFGPGTRLTVL.

In this sample, this clone turned up a few times. The chain is built from TRBV5-1 and TRBJ2-7; 10 bases are a match to TRBD1. Germline trimming cut 4 bases from V and 4 bases from J; bases unmatched to any gene: 8. The CDR3 spans 15 residues. CDR1 and CDR2 from the germline V gene are SGHRS and YFSETQ. CDR3 sequence reads: CASSPGQGEGYEQYF. The CDR3 bases are TGCGCCAGCAGCCCCGGACAGGGGGAGGGGTACGAGCAGTACTTC.

CDR3 nucleotide sequence: TGTGCCAGTAGTCTCTCCGGGACAGCGAACACTGAAGCTTTCTTT. It is translated as CASSLSGTANTEAFF. The rearrangement links TRBV19 to TRBJ1-1; 7 bases agree with TRBD1. Germline-derived CDR1 and CDR2 are LNHDA and SQIVND (reference sequence). This CDR3 region has 15 residues. With 5 bases clipped from V and 1 base from J, the junction kept 7 bases outside the gene matches. Complete variable domain (other parts from reference TRBV19 and TRBJ1-1): DGGITQSPKYLFRKEGQNVTLSCEQNLNHDAMYWYRQDPGQGLRLIYYSQIVNDFQKGDIAEGYSVSREKKESFPLTVTSAQKNPTAFYLCASSLSGTANTEAFFGQGTRLTVV.

The chain links TRBV5-4 to TRBJ1-1, with 10 bases lining up with TRBD1. The germline CDR1 and CDR2 sequences are SGHNT and YYREEE (reference sequence). The trim removed 7 bases at V and 1 base at J, leaving 16 bases unmatched. This CDR3 contains 18 residues. CDR3 region: CASRPGTGTGEGNTEAFF. DNA for the CDR3: TGTGCCAGCCGCCCCGGTACCGGGACAGGGGAAGGGAACACTGAAGCTTTCTTT.

Note on this clone: This specimen includes other DNA sequences encoding the same CDR3. The V gene is TRBV4-1, the J gene TRBJ2-7; 7 nucleotides align to TRBD2. V was clipped by 4 bases and J by 2 bases; unmatched bases: 8. The CDR3 spans 15 residues. Germline CDR1 and CDR2: MGHRA and YSYEKL. Here the CDR3 DNA reads TGCGCCAGCAGCCTGGCCTGGGGGGGAACCTACGAGCAGTACTTC. Translated: CASSLAWGGTYEQYF.

The chain links TRBV11-2 to TRBJ2-3; 12 bases are a match to TRBD2. The V and J ends lost 2 bases and 2 bases, in that order; junction bases with no gene match: 5. CDR1 SGHAT and CDR2 FQNNGV come from the germline V gene. The CDR3 totals 17 residues. The DNA of the CDR3 is TGTGCCAGCAGCTTACTACTAGCGGGAGGTACCACAGATACGCAGTATTTT. Its translation is CASSLLLAGGTTDTQYF.

This clone was counted only a few times. The chain joins TRBV19 to TRBJ2-7; no reliable D call. Looked up from germline, CDR1 is LNHDA and CDR2 is SQIVND (reference sequence). V lost 3 bases to trimming and J lost 1 base, with 7 bases between them. This CDR3 spans 13 amino acids. The CDR3 spells CASSMASSYEQYF. Written as DNA, the CDR3 is TGTGCCAGTAGTATGGCTTCGTCCTACGAGCAGTACTTC. Full variable domain (rest looked up from reference TRBV19 and TRBJ2-7): DGGITQSPKYLFRKEGQNVTLSCEQNLNHDAMYWYRQDPGQGLRLIYYSQIVNDFQKGDIAEGYSVSREKKESFPLTVTSAQKNPTAFYLCASSMASSYEQYFGPGTRLTVT.